Shown below are 3 T cell receptor beta chains from a single sample sequenced in a study of cytomegalovirus exposure and HLA in healthy donors. The PCR used 60 Vbeta and 13 Jbeta primers. The table came from immunoSEQ multiplex PCR; TCRdb's copy has only in-frame clones and leaves some out. There are roughly 120,000 clones in the sample; around 80% occur only once, and roughly 13% lies in the top ten. The sequencing input was PBMCs. The receptors shown here come from a woman aged 60-75 years in good health and CMV-seropositive.

The chain uses TRBV6-4 and TRBJ1-2; 8 nucleotides align to TRBD1. Germline V gene sequence: CDR1 MRHNA, CDR2 SNTAGT. CDR3 length equals 15 residues. Germline trimming cut 0 bases from V and 8 bases from J; bases unmatched to any gene: 8. In DNA form, the CDR3 reads TGTGCCAGCAGTGACTCGATACAGGGGGTTAGCGGCTACACCTTC. Encoded protein: CASSDSIQGVSGYTF.

V gene TRBV30 combines with J gene TRBJ2-4, with a weak D call TRBD1 (6 bases). Trimming removed 2 bases from V and 9 bases from J, with 17 bases in between. There are 14 residues in the CDR3. Per the germline V gene, CDR1 is GTSNPN and CDR2 is SVGIG (reference sequence). DNA of the CDR3: TGTGCCTGGAGTCCTCGGACCCAGGGGAGCATTCAGTACTTC. This gives the protein CAWSPRTQGSIQYF.

CDR3 nucleotides: TGTGCCAGCAGTGGTGGCGGGAGTCGTGAGACCCAGTACTTC. Its translation: CASSGGGSRETQYF. The V and J genes are TRBV6-1 and TRBJ2-5; the match to TRBD2 covers 7 bases. CDR1 and CDR2 (germline): MNHNS, SASEGT. Unmatched junction bases numbered 7, after V lost 4 bases and J lost 5 bases. The length of the CDR3 is 14 residues.